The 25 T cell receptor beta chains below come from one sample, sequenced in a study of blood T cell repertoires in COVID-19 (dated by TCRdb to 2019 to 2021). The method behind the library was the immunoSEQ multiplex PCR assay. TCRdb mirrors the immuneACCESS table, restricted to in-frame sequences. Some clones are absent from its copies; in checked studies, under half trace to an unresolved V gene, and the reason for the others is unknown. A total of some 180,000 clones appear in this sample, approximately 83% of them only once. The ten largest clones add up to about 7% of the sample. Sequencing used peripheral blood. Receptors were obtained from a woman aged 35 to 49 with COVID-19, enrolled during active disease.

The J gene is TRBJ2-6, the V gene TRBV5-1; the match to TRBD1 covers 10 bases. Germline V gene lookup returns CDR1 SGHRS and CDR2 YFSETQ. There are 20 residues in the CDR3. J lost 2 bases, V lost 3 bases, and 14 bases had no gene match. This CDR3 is CASSSRDRGSGMAGANVLTF. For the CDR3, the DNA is TGCGCCAGCAGCTCAAGGGACAGGGGAAGTGGTATGGCTGGGGCCAACGTCCTGACTTTC.

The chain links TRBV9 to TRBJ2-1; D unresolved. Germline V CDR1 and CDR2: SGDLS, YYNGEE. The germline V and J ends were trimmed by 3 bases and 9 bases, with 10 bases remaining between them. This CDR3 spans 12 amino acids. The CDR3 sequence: CASSASSIEQFF. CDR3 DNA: TGTGCCAGCAGCGCTTCCTCTATTGAGCAGTTCTTC.

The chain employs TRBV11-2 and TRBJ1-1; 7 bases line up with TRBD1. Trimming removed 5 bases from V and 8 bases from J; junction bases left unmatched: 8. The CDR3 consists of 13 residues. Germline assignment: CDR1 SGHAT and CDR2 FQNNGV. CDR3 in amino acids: CASSTYRGREAFF. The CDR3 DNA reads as TGTGCCAGCAGCACCTACAGGGGAAGGGAAGCTTTCTTT.

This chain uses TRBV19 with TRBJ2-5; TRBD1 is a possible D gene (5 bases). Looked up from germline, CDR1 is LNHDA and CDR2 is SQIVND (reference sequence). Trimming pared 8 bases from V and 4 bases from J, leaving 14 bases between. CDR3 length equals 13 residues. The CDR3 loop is CASGDRTGETQYF. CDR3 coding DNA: TGTGCCAGTGGAGACAGAACCGGAGAGACCCAGTACTTC.

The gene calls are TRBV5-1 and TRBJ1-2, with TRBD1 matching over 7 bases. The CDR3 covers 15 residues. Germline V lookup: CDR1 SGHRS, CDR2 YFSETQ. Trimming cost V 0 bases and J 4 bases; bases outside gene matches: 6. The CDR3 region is CASSLEGTVVYGYTF. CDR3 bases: TGCGCCAGCAGCTTGGAAGGGACAGTAGTCTATGGCTACACCTTC.

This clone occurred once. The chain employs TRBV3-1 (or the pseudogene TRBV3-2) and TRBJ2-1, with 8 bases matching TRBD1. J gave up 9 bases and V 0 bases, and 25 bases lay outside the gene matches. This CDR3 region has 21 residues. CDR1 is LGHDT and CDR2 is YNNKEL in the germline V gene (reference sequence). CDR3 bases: TGTGCCAGCAGCCAAGAGTTCAGGTACCGCGACAGGGGATCAGAATACTGTGAGCAGTTCTTC. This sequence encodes CASSQEFRYRDRGSEYCEQFF.

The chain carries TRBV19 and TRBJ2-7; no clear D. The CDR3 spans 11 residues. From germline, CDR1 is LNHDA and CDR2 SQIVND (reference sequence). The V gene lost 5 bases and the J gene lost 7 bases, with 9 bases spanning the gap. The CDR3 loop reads CASSLGPEQYF. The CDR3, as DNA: TGTGCCAGTAGTCTGGGCCCAGAGCAGTACTTC.

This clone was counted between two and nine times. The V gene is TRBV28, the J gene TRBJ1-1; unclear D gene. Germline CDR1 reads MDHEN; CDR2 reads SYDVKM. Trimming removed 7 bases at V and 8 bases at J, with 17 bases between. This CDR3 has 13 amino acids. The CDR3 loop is CASTPLSLVEAFF. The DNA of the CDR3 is TGTGCCAGCACCCCCCTAAGTCTAGTGGAAGCTTTCTTT.

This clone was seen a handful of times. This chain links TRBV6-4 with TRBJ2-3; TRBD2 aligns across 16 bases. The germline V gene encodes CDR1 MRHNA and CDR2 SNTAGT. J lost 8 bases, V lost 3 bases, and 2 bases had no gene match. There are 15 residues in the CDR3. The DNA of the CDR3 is TGTGCCAGCAGTGAAGGGACTAGCGGGGGGGCTACGCAGTATTTT. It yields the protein CASSEGTSGGATQYF.

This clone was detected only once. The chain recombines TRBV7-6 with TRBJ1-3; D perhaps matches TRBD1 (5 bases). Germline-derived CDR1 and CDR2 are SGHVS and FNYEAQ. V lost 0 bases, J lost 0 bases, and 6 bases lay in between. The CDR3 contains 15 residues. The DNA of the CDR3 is TGTGCCAGCAGCTTAGCCCAGGGCTCTGGAAACACCATATATTTT. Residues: CASSLAQGSGNTIYF.

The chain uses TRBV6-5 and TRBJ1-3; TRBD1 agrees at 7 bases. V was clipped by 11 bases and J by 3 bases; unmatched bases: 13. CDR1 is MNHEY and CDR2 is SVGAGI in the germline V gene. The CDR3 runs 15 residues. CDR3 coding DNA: TGTGCCTGCGTTCTGGACAGGTTAGGTGGAAACACCATATATTTT. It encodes CACVLDRLGGNTIYF.

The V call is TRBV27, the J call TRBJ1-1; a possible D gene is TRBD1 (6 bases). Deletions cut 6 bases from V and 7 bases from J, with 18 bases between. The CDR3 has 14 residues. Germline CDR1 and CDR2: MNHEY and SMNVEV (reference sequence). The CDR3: CASRILRGRGEAFF. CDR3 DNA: TGTGCCAGCAGGATCCTCAGGGGAAGAGGTGAAGCTTTCTTT.

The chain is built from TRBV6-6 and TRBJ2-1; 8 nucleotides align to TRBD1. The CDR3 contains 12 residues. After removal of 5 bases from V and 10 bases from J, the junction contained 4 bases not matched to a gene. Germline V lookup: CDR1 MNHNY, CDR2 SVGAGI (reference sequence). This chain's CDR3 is CASSDRGREQFF. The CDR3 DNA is TGTGCCAGCAGTGACAGGGGAAGGGAGCAGTTCTTC.

This chain's CDR3 is CATREDGGLGSPLHF. Written as DNA, the CDR3 is TGTGCCACCAGGGAGGACGGGGGGCTGGGATCACCCCTCCACTTT. V and J are TRBV15 and TRBJ1-6, with D possibly matching TRBD1 (6 bases). Germline loops: CDR1 LNHNV, CDR2 YYDKDF (reference sequence). V was shortened by 6 bases and J by 10 bases, with 19 bases between the two germline ends. The CDR3 contains 15 residues.

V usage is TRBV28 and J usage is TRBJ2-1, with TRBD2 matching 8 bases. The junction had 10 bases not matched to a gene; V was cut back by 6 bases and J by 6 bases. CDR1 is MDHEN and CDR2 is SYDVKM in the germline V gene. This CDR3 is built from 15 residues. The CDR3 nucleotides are TGTGCCAGCAGGCCAGGGACTAGTCGGCGCAATGAGCAGTTCTTC. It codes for CASRPGTSRRNEQFF.

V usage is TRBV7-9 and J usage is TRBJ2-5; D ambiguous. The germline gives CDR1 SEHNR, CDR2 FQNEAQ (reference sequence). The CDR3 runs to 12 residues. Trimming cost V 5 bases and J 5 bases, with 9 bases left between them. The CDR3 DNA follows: TGTGCCAGCAGCACTCTAGACGAGACCCAGTACTTC. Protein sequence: CASSTLDETQYF.

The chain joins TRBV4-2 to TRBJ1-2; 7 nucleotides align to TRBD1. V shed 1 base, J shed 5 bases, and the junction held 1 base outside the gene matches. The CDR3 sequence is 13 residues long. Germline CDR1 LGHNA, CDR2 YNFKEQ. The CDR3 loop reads CASSQGTGYGYTF. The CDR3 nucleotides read TGTGCCAGCAGCCAAGGGACAGGATATGGCTACACCTTC.

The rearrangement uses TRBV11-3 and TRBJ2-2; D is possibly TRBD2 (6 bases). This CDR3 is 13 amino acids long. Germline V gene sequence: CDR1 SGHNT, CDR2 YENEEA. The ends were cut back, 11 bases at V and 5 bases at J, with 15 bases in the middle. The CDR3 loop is CASSSGETGELFF. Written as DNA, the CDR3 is TGTGCCTCTTCTTCGGGGGAAACCGGGGAGCTGTTTTTT.

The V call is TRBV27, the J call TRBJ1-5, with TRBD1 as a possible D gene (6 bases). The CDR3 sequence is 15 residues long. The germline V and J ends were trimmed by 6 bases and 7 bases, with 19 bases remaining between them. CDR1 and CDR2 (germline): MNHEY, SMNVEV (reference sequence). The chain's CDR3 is CASRVDGGRGQPQHF. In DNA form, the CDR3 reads TGTGCCAGCAGGGTTGACGGGGGGCGAGGACAGCCCCAGCATTTT.

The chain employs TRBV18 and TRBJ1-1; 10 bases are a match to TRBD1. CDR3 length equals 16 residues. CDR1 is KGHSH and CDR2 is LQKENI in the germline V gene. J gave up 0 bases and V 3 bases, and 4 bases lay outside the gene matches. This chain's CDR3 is CASSPDRGQVNTEAFF. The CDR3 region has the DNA TGTGCCAGCTCACCCGACAGGGGGCAAGTGAACACTGAAGCTTTCTTT.

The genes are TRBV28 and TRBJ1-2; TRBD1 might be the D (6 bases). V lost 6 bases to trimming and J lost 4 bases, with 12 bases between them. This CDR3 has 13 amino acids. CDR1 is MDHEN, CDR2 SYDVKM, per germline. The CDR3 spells CASRPQGFYGYTF. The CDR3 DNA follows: TGTGCCAGCAGACCACAGGGATTCTATGGCTACACCTTC.

CDR3 sequence: CSVVRDRGRNDEQFF. The CDR3 coding sequence is TGCAGCGTGGTACGGGACAGGGGGCGAAACGATGAGCAGTTCTTC. The V call is TRBV29-1, the J call TRBJ2-1, with 12 positions matching TRBD1. The CDR3 consists of 15 residues. V shed 6 bases and J 8 bases; nucleotides not matched to a gene: 11. The V gene's germline CDR1 is SQVTM and CDR2 ANQGSEA.

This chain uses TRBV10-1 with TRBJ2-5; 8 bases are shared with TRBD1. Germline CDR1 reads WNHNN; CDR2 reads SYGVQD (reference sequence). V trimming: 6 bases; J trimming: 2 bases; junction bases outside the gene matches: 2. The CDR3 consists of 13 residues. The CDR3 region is CASRRTGQETQYF. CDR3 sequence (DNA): TGCGCCAGCAGACGGACAGGGCAAGAGACCCAGTACTTC.

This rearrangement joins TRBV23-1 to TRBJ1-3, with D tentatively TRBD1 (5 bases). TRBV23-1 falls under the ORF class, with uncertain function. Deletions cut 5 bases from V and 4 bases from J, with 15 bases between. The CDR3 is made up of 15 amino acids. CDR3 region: CASSSRGLIGNTIYF. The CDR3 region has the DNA TGCGCCAGCAGTTCCCGGGGGTTAATCGGAAACACCATATATTTT.

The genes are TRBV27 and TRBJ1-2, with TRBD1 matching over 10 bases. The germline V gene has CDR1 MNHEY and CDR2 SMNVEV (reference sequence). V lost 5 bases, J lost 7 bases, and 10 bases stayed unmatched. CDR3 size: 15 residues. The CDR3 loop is CASSPTAGQGFGYTF. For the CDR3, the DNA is TGTGCCAGCAGTCCGACGGCGGGACAGGGGTTTGGCTACACCTTC.